This T cell receptor (beta chain) appears in the sequencing data of a study of CXCR3-negative and CXCR3-positive naive CD8 T cells. The study's findings and limits: The study found more hydrophobic TRB CDR3s in CXCR3-positive naive cells than in CXCR3-negative naive cells.

UMI-labeled 5' RACE TRB cDNA libraries were prepared from the cells. After re-calling the 5' RACE reads, TCRdb lists one entry per CDR3 protein, DNA absent. This listing includes some 130,000 distinct CDR3 sequences. The CDR3 is 16 residues long. Germline CDR1 is SGHVS and CDR2 is FNYEAQ. Comments on this clonotype: Its antigen remains unidentified.

The TCR originated in a human donor in good health. Some clones in this sample may be carry-over from other donors' samples. The sequenced sample was naive CXCR3- CD8+ T cells from blood. Indicated subset: CD45RO-CCR7+CD27+CD95- naive CD8+ T cells lacking CXCR3 (TNR3-). This chain connects TRBV7-6 to TRBJ1-1. The CDR3 sequence is CASSLGKAPGNTEAFF.